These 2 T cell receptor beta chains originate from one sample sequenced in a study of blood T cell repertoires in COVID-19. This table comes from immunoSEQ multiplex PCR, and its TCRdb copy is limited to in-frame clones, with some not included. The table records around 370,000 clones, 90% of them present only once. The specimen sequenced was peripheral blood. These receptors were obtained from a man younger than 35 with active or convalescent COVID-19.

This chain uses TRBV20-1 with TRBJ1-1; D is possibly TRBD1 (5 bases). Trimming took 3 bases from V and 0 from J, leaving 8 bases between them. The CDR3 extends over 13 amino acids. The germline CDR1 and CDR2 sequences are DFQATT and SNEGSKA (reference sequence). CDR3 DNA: TGCAGTGCTAGTGGACAATTGAACACTGAAGCTTTCTTT. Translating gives CSASGQLNTEAFF.

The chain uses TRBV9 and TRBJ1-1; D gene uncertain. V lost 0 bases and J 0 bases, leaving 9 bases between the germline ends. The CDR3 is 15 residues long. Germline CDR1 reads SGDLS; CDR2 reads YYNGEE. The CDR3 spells CASSVGPGLNTEAFF. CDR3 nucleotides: TGTGCCAGCAGCGTAGGCCCGGGTTTGAACACTGAAGCTTTCTTT.